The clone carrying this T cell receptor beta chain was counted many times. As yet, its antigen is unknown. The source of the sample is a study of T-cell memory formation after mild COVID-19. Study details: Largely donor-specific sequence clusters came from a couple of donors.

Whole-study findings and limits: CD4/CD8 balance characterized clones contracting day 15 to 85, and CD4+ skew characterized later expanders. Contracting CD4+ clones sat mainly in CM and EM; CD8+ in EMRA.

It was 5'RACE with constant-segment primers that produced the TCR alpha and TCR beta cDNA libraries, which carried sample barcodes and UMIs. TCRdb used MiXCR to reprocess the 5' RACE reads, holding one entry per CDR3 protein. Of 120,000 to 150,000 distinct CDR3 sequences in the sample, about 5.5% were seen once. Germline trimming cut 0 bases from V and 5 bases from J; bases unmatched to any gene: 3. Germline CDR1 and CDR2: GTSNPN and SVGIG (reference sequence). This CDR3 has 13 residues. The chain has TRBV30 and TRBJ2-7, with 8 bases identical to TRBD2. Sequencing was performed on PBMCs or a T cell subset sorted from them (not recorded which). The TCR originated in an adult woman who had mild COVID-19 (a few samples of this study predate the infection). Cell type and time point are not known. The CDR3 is CAWSVGTRNEQYF. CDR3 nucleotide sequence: TGTGCCTGGAGTGTCGGGACTAGGAACGAGCAGTACTTC.